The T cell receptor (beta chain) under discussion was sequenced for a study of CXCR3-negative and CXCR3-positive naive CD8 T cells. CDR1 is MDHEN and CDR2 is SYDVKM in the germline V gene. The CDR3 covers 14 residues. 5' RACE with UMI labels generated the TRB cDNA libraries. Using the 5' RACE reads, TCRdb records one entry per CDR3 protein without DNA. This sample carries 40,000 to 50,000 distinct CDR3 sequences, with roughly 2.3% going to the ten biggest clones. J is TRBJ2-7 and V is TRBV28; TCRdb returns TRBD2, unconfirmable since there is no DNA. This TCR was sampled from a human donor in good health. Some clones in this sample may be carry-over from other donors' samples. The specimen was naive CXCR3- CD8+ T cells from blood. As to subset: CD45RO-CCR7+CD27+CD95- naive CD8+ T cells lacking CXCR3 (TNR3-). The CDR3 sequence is CATAGGAGVYEQYF.